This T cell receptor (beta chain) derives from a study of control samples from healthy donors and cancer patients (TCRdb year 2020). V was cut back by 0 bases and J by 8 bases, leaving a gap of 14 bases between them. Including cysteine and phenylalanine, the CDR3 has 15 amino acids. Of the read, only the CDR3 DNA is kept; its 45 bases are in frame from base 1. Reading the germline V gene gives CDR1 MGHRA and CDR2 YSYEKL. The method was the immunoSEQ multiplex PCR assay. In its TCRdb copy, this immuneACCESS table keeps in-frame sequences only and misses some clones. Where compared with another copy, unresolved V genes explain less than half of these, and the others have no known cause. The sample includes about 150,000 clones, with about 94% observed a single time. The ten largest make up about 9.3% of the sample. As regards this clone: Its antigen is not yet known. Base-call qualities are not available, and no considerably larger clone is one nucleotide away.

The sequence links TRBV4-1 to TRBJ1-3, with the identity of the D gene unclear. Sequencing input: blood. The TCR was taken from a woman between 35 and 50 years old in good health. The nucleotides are TGCGCCAGCAGCCAAGAATGGGGTACTGGTGACACCATATATTTT. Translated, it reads CASSQEWGTGDTIYF.